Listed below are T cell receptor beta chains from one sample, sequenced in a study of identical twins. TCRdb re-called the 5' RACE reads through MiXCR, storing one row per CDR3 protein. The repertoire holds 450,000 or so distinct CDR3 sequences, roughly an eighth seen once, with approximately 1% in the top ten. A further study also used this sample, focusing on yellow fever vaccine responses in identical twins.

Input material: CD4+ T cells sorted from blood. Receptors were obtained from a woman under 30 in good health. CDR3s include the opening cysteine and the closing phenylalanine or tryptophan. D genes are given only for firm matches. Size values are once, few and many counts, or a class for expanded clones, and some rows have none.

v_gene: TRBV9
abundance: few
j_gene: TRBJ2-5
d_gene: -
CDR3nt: TGTGCCAGCAGCGTAACCGACAGGTGGGAGACCCAGTACTTC
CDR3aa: CASSVTDRWETQYF

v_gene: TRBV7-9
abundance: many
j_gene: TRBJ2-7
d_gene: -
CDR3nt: TGTGCCAGCAGCCCCACGACCTACGAGCAGTACTTC
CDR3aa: CASSPTTYEQYF

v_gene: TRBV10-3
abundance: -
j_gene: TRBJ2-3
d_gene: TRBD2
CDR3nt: TGTGCCATCAGTGAAACGGGGGGGGACCGAGGGACGCAGTATTTT
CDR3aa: CAISETGGDRGTQYF

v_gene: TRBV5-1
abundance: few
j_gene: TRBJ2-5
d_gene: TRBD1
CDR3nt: TGCGCCAGCAGCTTGCTTCGAGGGGGCGTACAAGAGACCCAGTACTTC
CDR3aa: CASSLLRGGVQETQYF

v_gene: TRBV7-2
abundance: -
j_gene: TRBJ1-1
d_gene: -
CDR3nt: TGTGCCAGCAGCTCGAAACAGGGTTCCACTGAAGCTTTCTTT
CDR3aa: CASSSKQGSTEAFF

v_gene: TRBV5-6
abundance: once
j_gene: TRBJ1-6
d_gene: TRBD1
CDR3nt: TGTGCCAGCAGCCCGGGACAGGGAAGGGATAATTCACCCCTCCACTTT
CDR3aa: CASSPGQGRDNSPLHF

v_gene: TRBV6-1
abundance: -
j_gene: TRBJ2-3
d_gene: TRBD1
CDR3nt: TGTGCCAGCAGTCGGTGGACAGGGTACACAGATACGCAGTATTTT
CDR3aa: CASSRWTGYTDTQYF

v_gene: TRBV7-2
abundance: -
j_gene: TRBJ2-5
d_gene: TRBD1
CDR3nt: TGTGCCAGCAGCTTAGGCAGGGGGCGGACGGAGACCCAGTACTTC
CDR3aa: CASSLGRGRTETQYF

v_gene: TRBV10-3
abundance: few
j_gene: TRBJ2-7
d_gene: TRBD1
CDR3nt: TGTGCCATCAGACAGGGGAATGAGATCTACGAGCAGTACTTC
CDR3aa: CAIRQGNEIYEQYF

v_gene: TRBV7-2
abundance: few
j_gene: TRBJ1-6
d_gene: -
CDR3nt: TGTGCCAGCAGCTTAGGGCCCCCTTCACCCCTCCACTTT
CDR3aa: CASSLGPPSPLHF

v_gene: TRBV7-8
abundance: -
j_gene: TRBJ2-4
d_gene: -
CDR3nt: TGTGCCAGCAGCTTAGTAGGGGACATTCAGTACTTC
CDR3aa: CASSLVGDIQYF

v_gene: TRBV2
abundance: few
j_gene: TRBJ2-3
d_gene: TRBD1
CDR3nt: TGTGCCAGCAGAGGGGACAGGGGTACAGATACGCAGTATTTT
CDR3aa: CASRGDRGTDTQYF

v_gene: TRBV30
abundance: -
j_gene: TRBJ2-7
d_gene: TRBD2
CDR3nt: TGTGCCTGGACCTCCCACCCCCTAGCGGCTACCTACGAGCAGTACTTC
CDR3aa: CAWTSHPLAATYEQYF

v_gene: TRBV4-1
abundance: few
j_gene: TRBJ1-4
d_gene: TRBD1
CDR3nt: TGCGCCAGCAGCCAAGTTGGGGGACAGTCTAATGAAAAACTGTTTTTT
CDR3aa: CASSQVGGQSNEKLFF

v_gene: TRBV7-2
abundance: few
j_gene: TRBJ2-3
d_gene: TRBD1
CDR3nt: TGTGCCAGCAGCTTAGCGGGACAGTACACAGATACGCAGTATTTT
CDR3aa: CASSLAGQYTDTQYF

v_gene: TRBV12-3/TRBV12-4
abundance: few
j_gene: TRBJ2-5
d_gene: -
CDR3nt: TGTGCCAGCAGTTTAGATCCGGGGCAAGAGACCCAGTACTTC
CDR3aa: CASSLDPGQETQYF

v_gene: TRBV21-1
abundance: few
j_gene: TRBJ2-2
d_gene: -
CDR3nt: TGTGCCAGCAGCAAAGATCCACAACCGAACACCGGGGAGCTGTTTTTT
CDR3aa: CASSKDPQPNTGELFF

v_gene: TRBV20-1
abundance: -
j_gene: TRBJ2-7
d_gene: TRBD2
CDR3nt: TGCAGTGCTACGCGGGGGGCCACCTACGAGCAGTACTTC
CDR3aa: CSATRGATYEQYF

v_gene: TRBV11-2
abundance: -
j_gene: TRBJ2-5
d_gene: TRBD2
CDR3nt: TGTGCCAGCAGCTTACAAGGATGGGGCGGGGGAGGGGTCGAGACCCAGTACTTC
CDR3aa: CASSLQGWGGGGVETQYF

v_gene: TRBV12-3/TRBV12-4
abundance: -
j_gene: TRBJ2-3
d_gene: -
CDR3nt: TGTGCCAGCAGTGTCCATAGTAGCACAGATACGCAGTATTTT
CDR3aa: CASSVHSSTDTQYF

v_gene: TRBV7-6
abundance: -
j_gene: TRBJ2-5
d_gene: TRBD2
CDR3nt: TGTGCCAGCAGCTTAGCTTCACTAGCGGGAGGGCCCGAGACCCAGTACTTC
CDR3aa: CASSLASLAGGPETQYF

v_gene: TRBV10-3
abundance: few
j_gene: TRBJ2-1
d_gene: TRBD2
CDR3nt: TGTGCCATCAGTGAAAATAGCGGGAAGCCAAGGTTCTTC
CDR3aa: CAISENSGKPRFF

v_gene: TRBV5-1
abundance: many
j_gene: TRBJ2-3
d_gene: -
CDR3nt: TGCGCCAGCAGCTTGGCCCGCAGGGTGGCAGATACGCAGTATTTT
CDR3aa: CASSLARRVADTQYF

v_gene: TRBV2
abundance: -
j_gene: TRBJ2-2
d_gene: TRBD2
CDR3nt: TGTGCCAGCAGTGTTGGGCTAGCGGGAGTAAGAACCGGGGAGCTGTTTTTT
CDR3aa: CASSVGLAGVRTGELFF

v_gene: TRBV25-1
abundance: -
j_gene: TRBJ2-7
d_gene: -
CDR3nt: TGTGCCAGCAAGGGTTTCTACGAGCAGTACTTC
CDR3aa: CASKGFYEQYF

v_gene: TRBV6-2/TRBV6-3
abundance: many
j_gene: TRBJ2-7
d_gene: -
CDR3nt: TGTGCCAGCAGTTACCTCCACGAGCAGTACTTC
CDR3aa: CASSYLHEQYF

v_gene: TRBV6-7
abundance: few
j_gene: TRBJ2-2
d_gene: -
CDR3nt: TGTGCCAGCAGTTACGAGGCAACTACTAACACCGGGGAGCTGTTTTTT
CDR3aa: CASSYEATTNTGELFF